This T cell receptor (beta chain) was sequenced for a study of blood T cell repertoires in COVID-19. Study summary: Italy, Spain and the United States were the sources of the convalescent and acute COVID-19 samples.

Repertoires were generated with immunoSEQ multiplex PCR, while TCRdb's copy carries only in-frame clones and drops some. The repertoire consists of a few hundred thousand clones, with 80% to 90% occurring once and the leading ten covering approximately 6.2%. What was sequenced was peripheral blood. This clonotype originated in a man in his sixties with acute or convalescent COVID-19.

CDR3 nucleotide sequence: TGTGCCACCGAGGGGGCAGGGGGGCAGCCCCAGCATTTT. Encoded protein: CATEGAGGQPQHF. This chain links TRBV2 with TRBJ1-5; TRBD1 aligns across 7 bases. CDR3 length: 13 amino acids. V gave up 10 bases and J gave up 7 bases; unmatched junction bases: 10. The V gene's germline CDR1 is SNHLY and CDR2 FYNNEI.